Listed below are T cell receptor beta chains from one sample, sequenced in a study of PD-1 and CTLA-4 blockade in melanoma. Clones were sequenced by immunoSEQ multiplex PCR, and TCRdb holds only the in-frame ones, with some missing. This table has approximately 17,000 clones, 73% appearing once. The sequencing used CD8+ T cells from peripheral blood, collected before anti-PD-1 treatment. The receptors come from a human donor with melanoma. Each CDR3 is given with its conserved first and last residue. The order of the fields is V gene, CDR3 length, D gene, clone size, J gene, CDR3 protein, CDR3 DNA. A D gene is named only where the DNA matches it firmly. A row's size may be missing; if present it is once, few, many or a size class.

TRBV13	13	NA	NA	TRBJ2-7	CASSLRGPNEQYF	TGTGCCAGCAGCTTACGGGGGCCGAACGAGCAGTACTTC
TRBV27	13	NA	medium-sized	TRBJ2-7	CASSWTSAYEQYF	TGTGCCAGCAGCTGGACTTCGGCCTACGAGCAGTACTTC
TRBV28	14	NA	few	TRBJ1-2	CASSLGSPNYGYTF	TGTGCCAGCAGTTTGGGCAGCCCTAACTATGGCTACACCTTC
TRBV5-4	16	NA	NA	TRBJ2-7	CASSGRQGAGSYEQYF	TGTGCCAGCAGTGGACGCCAAGGTGCGGGTTCCTACGAGCAGTACTTC
TRBV24-1	15	NA	NA	TRBJ2-7	CATSDSTTVRYEQYF	TGTGCCACCAGTGATTCGACAACCGTTCGCTACGAGCAGTACTTC
TRBV5-4	12	NA	NA	TRBJ2-7	CASSSTRQKQYF	TGTGCCAGCAGCTCCACCAGACAGAAGCAGTACTTC
TRBV10-1	14	TRBD2	NA	TRBJ2-1	CASSPSGGHNEQFF	TGCGCCAGCAGTCCTAGCGGAGGACACAATGAGCAGTTCTTC
TRBV19	16	NA	NA	TRBJ2-1	CASSMQGRSSYNEQFF	TGTGCCAGTAGTATGCAGGGTAGAAGCTCCTACAATGAGCAGTTCTTC
TRBV6-5	13	NA	NA	TRBJ1-2	CASSYVRNYGYTF	TGTGCCAGCAGTTATGTCAGAAACTATGGCTACACCTTC
TRBV6-5	12	TRBD1	NA	TRBJ1-2	CASRGTGDGYTF	TGTGCCAGCAGGGGGACAGGGGATGGCTACACCTTC
TRBV6-5	14	TRBD2	NA	TRBJ2-7	CASRLTSGREKQYF	TGTGCCAGCAGACTTACTAGCGGGAGGGAAAAGCAGTACTTC
TRBV25-1	16	TRBD1	NA	TRBJ2-2	CASSSTGVPNTGELFF	TGTGCCAGCAGTTCTACAGGGGTTCCGAACACCGGGGAGCTGTTTTTT
TRBV24-1	14	NA	few	TRBJ2-2	CATSGTVNTGELFF	TGTGCCACCTCCGGGACGGTGAACACCGGGGAGCTGTTTTTT
TRBV27	15	NA	NA	TRBJ1-4	CASQHIDATNEKLFF	TGTGCCAGCCAGCACATCGATGCAACTAATGAAAAACTGTTTTTT
TRBV29-1	12	TRBD1	NA	TRBJ1-2	CSVEIGQAGYTF	TGCAGCGTTGAAATAGGACAGGCTGGCTACACCTTC
TRBV2	13	TRBD2	medium-sized	TRBJ2-1	CASGTSSYNEQFF	TGTGCCAGCGGGACTAGCTCCTACAATGAGCAGTTCTTC
TRBV4-1	14	TRBD1	NA	TRBJ2-7	CASRLDRDSYEQYF	TGCGCCAGCAGACTCGACAGGGACTCCTACGAGCAGTACTTC
TRBV2	12	TRBD1	NA	TRBJ2-5	CATHRGQETQYF	TGTGCCACCCACAGGGGGCAAGAGACCCAGTACTTC
TRBV7-9	14	TRBD2	NA	TRBJ2-1	CASSLVGGSNEQFF	TGTGCCAGCAGCTTAGTGGGAGGGTCCAATGAGCAGTTCTTC
TRBV2	12	TRBD1	NA	TRBJ2-7	CATRGGLVEQYF	TGTGCCACACGAGGGGGCTTGGTCGAGCAGTACTTC
TRBV11-3	16	NA	NA	TRBJ2-1	CASSLDDGTLWNEQFF	TGTGCCAGCAGCTTAGATGACGGTACGCTTTGGAATGAGCAGTTCTTC
TRBV27	19	TRBD2	NA	TRBJ2-3	CASSLSVGQGLAMADTQYF	TGTGCCAGCAGTTTATCGGTAGGGCAGGGACTAGCGATGGCAGATACGCAGTATTTT
TRBV10-3	15	TRBD1	NA	TRBJ1-4	CATSRTGANNEKLFF	TGTGCCACCTCACGGACAGGGGCAAATAATGAAAAACTGTTTTTT
TRBV9	14	NA	NA	TRBJ2-2	CASSGPSGTGELFF	TGTGCCAGCAGCGGCCCTTCGGGGACCGGGGAGCTGTTTTTT
TRBV7-9	14	TRBD1	NA	TRBJ1-1	CASSSDRGPDEAFF	TGTGCCAGCAGCTCAGACAGGGGGCCTGATGAAGCTTTCTTT
TRBV9	16	TRBD2	NA	TRBJ2-7	CASSVGASGNLDEQYF	TGTGCCAGCAGCGTAGGAGCTAGCGGGAACTTGGACGAGCAGTACTTC
TRBV4-1	14	NA	NA	TRBJ1-4	CASSQVQGGEKLFF	TGCGCCAGCAGCCAAGTGCAGGGAGGAGAAAAACTGTTTTTT
TRBV10-3	18	TRBD2	NA	TRBJ2-1	CAISESRLAGESYNEQFF	TGTGCCATCAGTGAGTCCCGACTAGCGGGAGAATCCTACAATGAGCAGTTCTTC
TRBV28	14	NA	NA	TRBJ1-2	CASSLSDSLYGYTF	TGTGCCAGCAGCTTATCGGACAGCCTCTATGGCTACACCTTC
TRBV6-5	13	NA	NA	TRBJ2-7	CASSLPGSYEQYF	TGTGCCAGCAGCCTACCGGGGTCCTACGAGCAGTACTTC
TRBV2	13	NA	NA	TRBJ1-2	CASRGGGDYGYTF	TGTGCCAGCAGGGGCGGGGGTGACTATGGCTACACCTTC
TRBV13	14	TRBD1	NA	TRBJ2-7	CASTQGTGKNEQYF	TGTGCCAGCACCCAGGGGACAGGGAAAAACGAGCAGTACTTC
TRBV19	16	NA	NA	TRBJ1-5	CASSTFFWTRNQPQHF	TGTGCCAGTAGTACCTTCTTCTGGACCCGCAATCAGCCCCAGCATTTT